This T cell receptor (beta chain) derives from a study of shared clonotypes between healthy human individuals. TCRdb's copy holds only in-frame clones and misses some; the assay was immunoSEQ multiplex PCR. This sample has 850,000 to 1,100,000 clones; about 72% occur once, and the top ten carry roughly 0.9%. Sequenced input: memory CD4+ T cells from PBMCs. Subset noted: CD45RA-negative fraction. The TCR originated in a man younger than 35 in good health. Some clones in this sample may be carry-over from other donors' samples.

The chain's CDR3 is CASSRNAPSYNEQFF. The CDR3 region has the DNA TGTGCCAGCTCACGGAATGCGCCCTCCTACAATGAGCAGTTCTTC. The chain combines TRBV2 with TRBJ2-1; no reliable D call. Germline loops: CDR1 SNHLY, CDR2 FYNNEI. Trimming stripped 8 bases from V and 0 bases from J, with 14 bases between. CDR3 size: 15 residues.